Listed below are T cell receptor beta chains from one sample, sequenced in a study of identical twins. TCRdb re-derived calls from the 5' RACE reads in MiXCR, one entry per CDR3 protein. This table has about 790,000 distinct CDR3 sequences, about 20% appearing once. The sample also formed part of further work on T cells expressing NK-cell markers.

Sequencing was performed on PBMCs. These receptors were obtained from a woman between 18 and 29 years old in good health. The CDR3 runs from the conserved cysteine through the conserved F or W. The order of the fields is V gene, J gene, D gene, clone size, CDR3 DNA, CDR3 protein. A D gene is named only where the DNA matches it firmly. For some rows the clone size is stated as once, few or many, or as a class when expanded; others skip it.

V: TRBV5-1
J: TRBJ1-1
D: NA
size: NA
DNA: TGCGCCAGCAGCTTGGGGGGGCCGCGGACTGAAGCTTTCTTT
CDR3: CASSLGGPRTEAFF

V: TRBV5-1
J: TRBJ2-4
D: NA
size: few
DNA: TGCGCCAGCAGCTCTGGATCCGGAGCCAAAAACATTCAGTACTTC
CDR3: CASSSGSGAKNIQYF

V: TRBV7-9
J: TRBJ2-4
D: TRBD1
size: NA
DNA: TGTGCCAGCAGCGGGGGACAGGGCTCAAACATTCAGTACTTC
CDR3: CASSGGQGSNIQYF

V: TRBV5-1
J: TRBJ2-2
D: NA
size: few
DNA: TGCGCCAGCAGCCAAAGCGTGGGGGAGCTGTTTTTT
CDR3: CASSQSVGELFF

V: TRBV20-1
J: TRBJ2-5
D: TRBD2
size: NA
DNA: TGCAGTGCTAGTCGACTAGCGCAGGAGACCCAGTACTTC
CDR3: CSASRLAQETQYF

V: TRBV6-2/TRBV6-3
J: TRBJ1-5
D: NA
size: NA
DNA: TGTGCCAGCGCAATTAGCAATCAGCCCCAGCATTTT
CDR3: CASAISNQPQHF

V: TRBV12-3/TRBV12-4
J: TRBJ2-1
D: TRBD2
size: few
DNA: TGTGCCAGCAGGCCAACTAGCGGGGGGGCTGATGAGCAGTTCTTC
CDR3: CASRPTSGGADEQFF

V: TRBV5-1
J: TRBJ2-7
D: TRBD2
size: NA
DNA: TGCGCCAGCAGCCGCACACCTAGAAGCGGGAGTATCTACGAGCAGTACTTC
CDR3: CASSRTPRSGSIYEQYF

V: TRBV6-5
J: TRBJ2-1
D: TRBD2
size: NA
DNA: TGTGCCAGCAGTTACTCAGGACTAGCGGCGTCGTTCGATGAGCAGTTCTTC
CDR3: CASSYSGLAASFDEQFF

V: TRBV5-1
J: TRBJ2-1
D: TRBD2
size: NA
DNA: TGCGCCAGCAGCACCGGGACTAGCGGACACAATGAGCAGTTCTTC
CDR3: CASSTGTSGHNEQFF